The clone carrying this T cell receptor beta chain has at least ten counts. Antigen: not known. This specimen comes from a study of blood T cells in healthy people across ages. Study results and caveats: Estimated diversity, derived from one million T cells, was regarded as an underestimate. Getting older went along with TCR beta diversity per million T cells dropping roughly linearly.

Primers used in a second PCR of about 7 to 12 cycles were a sample-barcoded 5' primer and a J-beta primer mix. TCRdb independently ran MiXCR on the 5' RACE reads; one entry per CDR3 protein. The sample has about 1.7 million distinct CDR3 sequences, roughly 27% seen once; the top ten hold over 7%. Germline CDR1 and CDR2: SGHTA and FQGNSA. V lost 5 bases and J 3 bases, leaving 15 bases between the germline ends. The CDR3 extends over 15 amino acids. Donors each provided about 10 milliliters of peripheral blood. This sequence was found in a woman aged 25 to 39 in good health. The V call is TRBV7-2, the J call TRBJ2-3; D unclear. The specimen was blood. The CDR3 nucleotides are TGTGCCAGCAGCCCTACCTCAACGCCTACAGATACGCAGTATTTT. This encodes CASSPTSTPTDTQYF.